These T cell receptor beta chains were read from a single sample in a study of blood T cell repertoires in COVID-19. Repertoires were generated with immunoSEQ multiplex PCR, while TCRdb's copy carries only in-frame clones and drops some. Of 90,000 or so clones listed, approximately 88% are singletons. Input material: peripheral blood. The receptor set was obtained from a man older than 75 with acute or convalescent COVID-19. Each CDR3 is given with its conserved first and last residue. D genes are given only for firm matches. Clone size is shown for a subset of rows, as once, few, many or a class of expanded clone.

J,size,D,V,DNA,CDR3
TRBJ1-5,.,TRBD1,TRBV7-3,TGTGCCAGCAGCGCACAGGGGAATCAGCCCCAGCATTTT,CASSAQGNQPQHF
TRBJ1-4,.,.,TRBV29-1,TGCAGCGTTGCCGGAGGGATGGGCGAAAAACTGTTTTTT,CSVAGGMGEKLFF
TRBJ1-1,.,TRBD1,TRBV7-9,TGTGCCAGCAGCTTTTCGACAGGGATGAACACTGAAGCTTTCTTT,CASSFSTGMNTEAFF
TRBJ1-2,.,.,TRBV25-1,TGTGCCAGCAGTCCAGGGTCGGTCTATGGCTACACCTTC,CASSPGSVYGYTF
TRBJ2-7,.,.,TRBV20-1,TGCAGTGCCTTCTATAACTACGAGCAGTACTTC,CSAFYNYEQYF
TRBJ1-5,.,TRBD1,TRBV10-2,TGCGCCAGCACCGCGGGACAGGGTAATAGCAATCAGCCCCAGCATTTT,CASTAGQGNSNQPQHF
TRBJ1-2,.,.,TRBV6-6,TGTGCCAGCAGCCCCCCGGGGGGGCATGGCTACACCTTC,CASSPPGGHGYTF
TRBJ2-7,once,TRBD2,TRBV11-3,TGTGCCAGCAGCTACCTGACTAGCCGTACCTACGAGCAGTACTTC,CASSYLTSRTYEQYF
TRBJ2-1,.,TRBD2,TRBV5-5,TGTGCCAGCAGCTCTCTAGCGGGGCCCGGGTCCAATGAGCAGTTCTTC,CASSSLAGPGSNEQFF
TRBJ1-1,.,TRBD1,TRBV5-1,TGCGCCAGCAGCCCCCCGGGACAGGGTCACACTGAAGCTTTCTTT,CASSPPGQGHTEAFF
TRBJ2-3,.,.,TRBV6-4,TGTGCCAGCAGTGACTCGGAGGTCACAGATACGCAGTATTTT,CASSDSEVTDTQYF
TRBJ2-5,.,TRBD1,TRBV18,TGTGCCAGCTCACCGGGACAGGGTGAGGTTCGGGAGACCCAGTACTTC,CASSPGQGEVRETQYF
TRBJ1-1,.,.,TRBV2,TGTGCCAGCAGTTCGTCCCAGGGGCCGGGTACTGAAGCTTTCTTT,CASSSSQGPGTEAFF
TRBJ1-4,.,.,TRBV4-1,TGCGCCAGCAGCCAAAGTTTGGGAGGGGAAAAACTGTTTTTT,CASSQSLGGEKLFF
TRBJ2-2,.,.,TRBV19,TGTGCCAGTAGCCGAGAGAGGGAGCTGTTTTTT,CASSRERELFF
TRBJ2-7,.,.,TRBV7-5,TGTGCCAGAAGCTCGATAGTGTACTACGAGCAGTACTTC,CARSSIVYYEQYF
TRBJ1-5,.,.,TRBV19,TGTGCCAGTAGTATGGACAGAAATCAGCCCCAGCATTTT,CASSMDRNQPQHF
TRBJ1-3,.,.,TRBV21-1,TGTGCCAGTGCGAACTCGGGGGACAGGGAAAACACCATATATTTT,CASANSGDRENTIYF
TRBJ1-2,.,.,TRBV5-6,TGTGCCAGCAGCTCCGGGGCGGACAGCTTCTATGGCTACACCTTC,CASSSGADSFYGYTF
TRBJ1-1,.,.,TRBV5-6,TGTGCCAGCAGCCTTACAACGAGGACTGAAGCTTTCTTT,CASSLTTRTEAFF
TRBJ2-2,.,.,TRBV5-5,TGTGCCAGCATAATCGGGGCGCAGGGGACCACCGGGGAGCTGTTTTTT,CASIIGAQGTTGELFF
TRBJ1-1,once,TRBD1,TRBV5-1,TGCGCCAGCAGCTTCGCAGGGGGCGAGGGGGCTGAAGCTTTCTTT,CASSFAGGEGAEAFF
TRBJ2-7,.,TRBD1,TRBV2,TGTGCCAGCGGAGGACAGGGGGCGACAACTCCGTACTTC,CASGGQGATTPYF
TRBJ1-4,.,.,TRBV29-1,TGCAGCGTTGAAGAGGCCGGGAGTGAAAAACTGTTTTTT,CSVEEAGSEKLFF
TRBJ1-2,.,TRBD1,TRBV7-8,TGTGCCAGCAGCCCACGACAGGGGTCCCGCTATGGCTACACCTTC,CASSPRQGSRYGYTF
TRBJ1-5,.,.,TRBV6-1,TGTGCCAGCAGTGAGAGGCAGGGGCTTAGCAATCAGCCCCAGCATTTT,CASSERQGLSNQPQHF
TRBJ1-4,.,TRBD1,TRBV5-1,TGCGCCAGCAGCTTGGAGACAGGGGTTAATGAAAAACTGTTTTTT,CASSLETGVNEKLFF
TRBJ1-1,once,TRBD1,TRBV7-9,TGTGCCAGCAGCTTAGCATGGACAGGGGGCTTGAACACTGAAGCTTTCTTT,CASSLAWTGGLNTEAFF
TRBJ1-3,.,.,TRBV5-5,TGTGCCAGCAGCCTCTCTGGGGGCATTGGAAACACCATATATTTT,CASSLSGGIGNTIYF
TRBJ1-5,.,.,TRBV7-9,TGTGCCAGCAGCTTATGGGCCAATCAGCCCCAGCATTTT,CASSLWANQPQHF
TRBJ2-5,.,TRBD1,TRBV14,TGTGCCAGCAGCCAACCTCCGGGACAGGGACAAGAGACCCAGTACTTC,CASSQPPGQGQETQYF
TRBJ1-4,.,TRBD1,TRBV27,TGTGCCAGCAGTCCCACTGGGACAGGGGGGGGAAAACTGTTTTTT,CASSPTGTGGGKLFF